The 20 T cell receptor beta chains presented below share a single source sample, sequenced in a study of shared clonotypes between healthy human individuals. Some clones are missing from TCRdb's copy, which holds only in-frame ones; the method was immunoSEQ multiplex PCR. The sample has over a million clones, about 75% seen once. Sample: memory CD4+ T cells sorted from blood. Indicated subset: CD45RA-negative fraction. The receptor source for this set is a man younger than 30 in good health.

This chain joins TRBV11-2 and TRBJ2-5; the D is unclear. Trimming took off 9 bases at V and 4 bases at J, with 6 bases between the two ends. The length of the CDR3 is 10 residues. CDR1 and CDR2 (germline): SGHAT, FQNNGV. The CDR3 bases are TGTGCCAGTCACGGAGAGACCCAGTACTTC. Translation: CASHGETQYF.

The CDR3 DNA sequence: TGTGCCAGCAGTTTATATGGTTCCGGGGGGGCTGGCTCCTACAATGAGCAGTTCTTC. Translation gives CASSLYGSGGAGSYNEQFF. V usage is TRBV28 and J usage is TRBJ2-1; TRBD2 agrees at 8 bases. There are 19 residues in the CDR3. V lost 1 base, J lost 0 bases, and 11 bases stayed unmatched. CDR1 MDHEN and CDR2 SYDVKM come from the germline V gene.

This clone was observed a handful of times. The J gene is TRBJ2-7, the V gene TRBV5-1, with D perhaps TRBD1 or TRBD2 (5 bases each). The V and J ends lost 0 bases and 7 bases respectively, with 11 bases between them. This CDR3 has 13 residues. CDR1 and CDR2 from the germline V gene are SGHRS and YFSETQ. Here the CDR3 DNA reads TGCGCCAGCAGCTTGGGTCAGGGACGGGAGCAGTACTTC. The encoded protein is CASSLGQGREQYF.

This rearrangement joins TRBV11-3 to TRBJ2-3; D gene ambiguous. The germline V and J ends were trimmed by 0 bases and 4 bases, with 8 bases remaining between them. Per germline, CDR1 SGHNT and CDR2 YENEEA. This CDR3 has 14 residues. Here the CDR3 DNA reads TGTGCCAGCAGCTTAGATTGGACCTCAGATACGCAGTATTTT. This gives the protein CASSLDWTSDTQYF.

V and J are TRBV28 and TRBJ2-2, with D perhaps matching TRBD1 (6 bases). This CDR3 has 18 amino acids. CDR1 is MDHEN, CDR2 SYDVKM, per germline. V gave up 5 bases and J gave up 0 bases, with 19 bases separating them. The chain's CDR3 is CASSPLGRGNANTGELFF. CDR3 sequence (DNA): TGTGCCAGCAGTCCCCTCGGAAGGGGGAACGCGAACACCGGGGAGCTGTTTTTT.

V gene TRBV28 combines with J gene TRBJ2-4, with 7 nucleotides matching TRBD1. CDR1 and CDR2 (germline): MDHEN, SYDVKM. J gave up 4 bases and V 4 bases, and 16 bases lay outside the gene matches. This CDR3 comprises 18 residues. The CDR3 loop reads CASSSKTAGQEGKNIQYF. Written as DNA, the CDR3 is TGTGCCAGCAGTTCGAAAACAGCCGGACAGGAAGGAAAAAACATTCAGTACTTC.

The gene calls are TRBV6-6 and TRBJ1-1, with a tentative D call TRBD1 (6 bases). The V end lost 5 bases, the J end lost 1 base, and 14 bases lay between the germline ends. The CDR3 extends over 15 amino acids. From germline, CDR1 is MNHNY and CDR2 SVGAGI (reference sequence). The DNA of the CDR3 is TGTGCCAGCAGTAGAGGACAGCCCTCGAACACTGAAGCTTTCTTT. This sequence encodes CASSRGQPSNTEAFF.

The rearrangement links TRBV7-2 to TRBJ2-7; maybe TRBD1 (6 bases). V was cut by 6 bases and J by 4 bases, with 13 bases left in between. CDR1 SGHTA and CDR2 FQGNSA come from the germline V gene. The CDR3 length is 13 residues. As DNA, the CDR3 is TGTGCCAGCAGTTACAGGGATTTTTACGAGCAGTACTTC. It codes for CASSYRDFYEQYF.

The gene calls are TRBV19 and TRBJ2-5; possibly TRBD1 or TRBD2 for D (5 bases each). The CDR3 contains 14 residues. CDR1 and CDR2 from the germline V gene are LNHDA and SQIVND (reference sequence). The ends were cut back, 1 base at V and 6 bases at J, with 12 bases in the middle. This CDR3 is CASSIGSRGQTQYF. CDR3 DNA sequence: TGTGCCAGTAGTATAGGTTCCCGGGGACAGACCCAGTACTTC.

The V and J genes are TRBV4-3 and TRBJ1-1, with 8 positions matching TRBD1. Per the germline V gene, CDR1 is LGHNA and CDR2 is YSLEER. The J segment lost 10 bases and the V segment lost 0 bases, leaving 7 bases of the junction unmatched. This CDR3 is 14 amino acids long. DNA of the CDR3: TGCGCCAGCAGCCAAGATCTGACAGGGGAGAGAGCTTTCTTT. It encodes CASSQDLTGERAFF.

This chain connects TRBV7-9 to TRBJ1-1; TRBD1 matches 8 bases. Germline CDR1 is SEHNR and CDR2 is FQNEAQ (reference sequence). V shed 5 bases, J shed 3 bases, and the junction held 11 bases outside the gene matches. The CDR3 totals 16 residues. CDR3 loop: CASSNSGGVWDTEAFF. The CDR3 DNA reads TGTGCCAGCAGCAACTCAGGGGGCGTTTGGGACACTGAAGCTTTCTTT.

This chain connects TRBV19 to TRBJ1-6; D is undetermined. V was clipped by 5 bases and J by 9 bases, with 11 bases between them. The CDR3 runs to 13 residues. From germline, CDR1 is LNHDA and CDR2 SQIVND (reference sequence). CDR3 sequence: CASSRQVGSPLHF. CDR3 nucleotide sequence: TGTGCCAGTAGTCGGCAGGTCGGTTCACCCCTCCACTTT.

This chain links TRBV2 with TRBJ1-2; D is perhaps TRBD1 (5 bases). CDR3 length: 13 residues. V was pared by 5 bases and J by 4 bases, with 11 bases between. Germline-derived CDR1 and CDR2 are SNHLY and FYNNEI. In nucleotides, the CDR3 is TGTGCCAGCAGTCCCGGGACCTTCTATGGCTACACCTTC. This encodes CASSPGTFYGYTF. The full variable domain, rest sourced from reference TRBV2 and TRBJ1-2, is EPEVTQTPSHQVTQMGQEVILRCVPISNHLYFYWYRQILGQKVEFLVSFYNNEISEKSEIFDDQFSVERPDGSNFTLKIRSTKLEDSAMYFCASSPGTFYGYTFGSGTRLTVV.

The chain recombines TRBV16 with TRBJ2-5; 10 nucleotides match TRBD2. Germline V gene data show CDR1 as KGHSY and CDR2 as FQNENV. J lost 2 bases, V lost 5 bases, and 5 bases had no gene match. This CDR3 spans 15 amino acids. CDR3 bases: TGTGCCAGCAGCGGTAGCGGGAGGACTCAAGAGACCCAGTACTTC. Translating gives CASSGSGRTQETQYF. The entire variable domain, with the rest obtained from reference TRBV16 and TRBJ2-5, is as follows: GEEVAQTPKHLVRGEGQKAKLYCAPIKGHSYVFWYQQVLKNEFKFLISFQNENVFDETGMPKERFSAKCLPNSPCSLEIQATKLEDSAVYFCASSGSGRTQETQYFGPGTRLLVL.

The chain is built from TRBV10-1 and TRBJ2-1; 7 bases fit TRBD1. The ends lost 2 bases at V and 11 bases at J; junction bases unmatched: 6. Germline V gene sequence: CDR1 WNHNN, CDR2 SYGVQD (reference sequence). The CDR3 contains 13 residues. The CDR3 DNA reads as TGCGCCAGCAGTGAGCGACTGGGACAGAAGCAGTTCTTC. This translates into CASSERLGQKQFF.

Concerning this clone itself: Only one base separates this from a far larger clonotype, so it likely reflects a read error. The rearrangement joins TRBV6-1 to TRBJ2-7, with 10 bases identical to TRBD1. The length of the CDR3 is 14 residues. V gave up 6 bases and J gave up 1 base; unmatched junction bases: 3. Germline CDR1 and CDR2: MNHNS and SASEGT. The CDR3 sequence: CASSLDRGSYEQYF. CDR3 DNA sequence: TGTGCCAGCAGCCTGGACAGGGGGTCCTACGAGCAGTACTTC.

The chain combines TRBV29-1 with TRBJ2-7, with D hard to call. This CDR3 contains 12 residues. Germline CDR1 is SQVTM and CDR2 is ANQGSEA. V lost 1 base and J lost 0, with 4 bases in between. In DNA, the CDR3 is TGCAGCGTTGAAGTCAGCTCCTACGAGCAGTACTTC. It codes for CSVEVSSYEQYF.

The chain is built from TRBV27 and TRBJ2-7; no firm D call. V lost 3 bases and J lost 6, with 6 bases in between. The CDR3 runs 11 residues. Germline V CDR1 and CDR2: MNHEY, SMNVEV (reference sequence). The CDR3 spells CASSFGREQYF. Written as DNA, the CDR3 is TGTGCCAGCAGTTTCGGTCGCGAGCAGTACTTC.

The sample holds many counts of this clone. The chain couples TRBV19 to TRBJ2-3; 8 nucleotides line up with TRBD1. Germline V CDR1 and CDR2: LNHDA, SQIVND (reference sequence). The CDR3 covers 14 residues. V lost 5 bases, J lost 4 bases, and 5 bases stayed unmatched. The CDR3 DNA sequence: TGTGCCAGTAGTGACAGGGGAAGATCAGATACGCAGTATTTT. Amino acids: CASSDRGRSDTQYF. The entire variable domain, with the rest obtained from reference TRBV19 and TRBJ2-3, is as follows: DGGITQSPKYLFRKEGQNVTLSCEQNLNHDAMYWYRQDPGQGLRLIYYSQIVNDFQKGDIAEGYSVSREKKESFPLTVTSAQKNPTAFYLCASSDRGRSDTQYFGPGTRLTVL.

This clone was counted only a few times. CDR3: CASSRTGSNGELFF. The CDR3 bases are TGTGCCAGCAGCCGGACAGGGAGTAACGGGGAGCTGTTTTTT. The chain carries TRBV6-5 and TRBJ2-2, with 8 bases fitting TRBD1. Germline V gives CDR1 MNHEY, CDR2 SVGAGI. V lost 6 bases to trimming and J lost 7 bases; unmatched junction nucleotides: 7. CDR3 length equals 14 residues.